This T cell receptor beta chain was documented in a study of T-cell reconstitution after alpha-beta-depleted transplantation in children. This clonotype was detected ten times or more. Preparing the TCRbeta library involved the use of unique molecular identifiers. Using its own MiXCR run on the PCR reads, TCRdb lists one record per CDR3 protein. The table shows 700,000 to 950,000 distinct CDR3 sequences, with 15% to 20% occurring only once. Germline-derived CDR1 and CDR2 are MDHEN and SYDVKM. The CDR3 sequence is 14 residues long. The V end was cut by 5 bases, the J end by 0 bases, with 9 bases between.

This chain connects TRBV28 to TRBJ2-3; D call uncertain. The sample here was PBMCs, mostly from graft donor cells, taken 360 days after TCRalphabeta/CD19-depleted stem cell transplant. This receptor was taken from a male patient under 18 who had a stem cell transplant for acute lymphoblastic leukemia, so the T cells may come from the graft donor. The CDR3 bases are TGTGCCAGCAGTCAGTCCCCTAGCACAGATACGCAGTATTTT. The encoded protein is CASSQSPSTDTQYF. The full variable domain, with the rest looked up from reference TRBV28 and TRBJ2-3, is DVKVTQSSRYLVKRTGEKVFLECVQDMDHENMFWYRQDPGLGLRLIYFSYDVKMKEKGDIPEGYSVSREKKERFSLILESASTNQTSMYLCASSQSPSTDTQYFGPGTRLTVL.